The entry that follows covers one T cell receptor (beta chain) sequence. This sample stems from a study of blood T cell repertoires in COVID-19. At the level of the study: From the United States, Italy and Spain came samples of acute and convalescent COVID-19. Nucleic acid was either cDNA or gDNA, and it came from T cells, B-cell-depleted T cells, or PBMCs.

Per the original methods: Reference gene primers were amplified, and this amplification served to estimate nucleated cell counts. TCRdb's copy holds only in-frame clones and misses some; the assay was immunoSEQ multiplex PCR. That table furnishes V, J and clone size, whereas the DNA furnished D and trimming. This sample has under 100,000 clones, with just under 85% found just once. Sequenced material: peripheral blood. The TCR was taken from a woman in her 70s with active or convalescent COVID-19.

CDR3 nucleotides: TGTGCCAGTAGGCTAGCCGCAGGCATTCAGTACTTC. Protein product: CASRLAAGIQYF. The V call is TRBV19, the J call TRBJ2-4, with D perhaps matching TRBD2 (5 bases). This CDR3 region has 12 residues. Germline V CDR1 and CDR2: LNHDA, SQIVND (reference sequence). Trimming cost V 6 bases and J 9 bases, with 12 bases left between them.